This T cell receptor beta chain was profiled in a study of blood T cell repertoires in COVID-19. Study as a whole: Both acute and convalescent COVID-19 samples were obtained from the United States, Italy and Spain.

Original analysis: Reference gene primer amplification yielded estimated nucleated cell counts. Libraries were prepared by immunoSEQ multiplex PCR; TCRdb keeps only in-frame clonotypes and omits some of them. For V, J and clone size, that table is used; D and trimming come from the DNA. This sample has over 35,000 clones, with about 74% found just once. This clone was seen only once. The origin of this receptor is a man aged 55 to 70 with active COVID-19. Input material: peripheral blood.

In nucleotides, the CDR3 is TGTGCCAGCTCACCAATGACAGAGAACACTGAAGCTTTCTTT. Translation: CASSPMTENTEAFF. The V call is TRBV18, the J call TRBJ1-1, with D maybe TRBD1 (5 bases). This CDR3 has 14 amino acids. CDR1 is KGHSH, CDR2 LQKENI, per germline. V dropped 2 bases and J dropped 1 base, with 8 bases sitting between them.